This entry lists 14 T cell receptor beta chains sequenced from one sample in a study of human T cells and chemical hapten exposure. Time point noted: patch test 2, 6 weeks after DPC sensitization. Treatment in this sample: therapeutic diphenylcyclopropenone sensitization with weekly scalp DPC. MiXCR was run by TCRdb on the RACE reads, yielding one entry per CDR3 protein. The sample holds about 400,000 distinct CDR3 sequences, nearly 6.5% seen once. The sequenced sample was whole blood, obtained in connection with sensitization to the hapten diphenylcyclopropenone (DPC). These receptors all come from a woman younger than 30 with alopecia areata. Some clones in this sample may be carry-over from other donors' samples.

The chain links TRBV7-2 to TRBJ2-1; TRBD2 is a possible D gene (6 bases). The V gene's germline CDR1 is SGHTA and CDR2 FQGNSA. The CDR3 runs to 15 residues. Deletions cut 5 bases from V and 5 bases from J, with 16 bases between. The CDR3 spells CASSRDRGRHNEQFF. Written as DNA, the CDR3 is TGTGCCAGCAGCCGGGACCGAGGGAGGCACAATGAGCAGTTCTTC.

This clonotype was seen more than once but under ten times. This chain links TRBV5-1 with TRBJ2-2; possible D gene TRBD1, 5 bases. The CDR3 covers 14 residues. Germline V CDR1 and CDR2: SGHRS, YFSETQ. Trimming took off 0 bases at V and 7 bases at J, with 10 bases between the two ends. CDR3 sequence (DNA): TGCGCCAGCAGCTTGGACAGGTCGGTCGGGGAGCTGTTTTTT. It codes for CASSLDRSVGELFF.

This clonotype was counted ten times or more. The chain is built from TRBV20-1 and TRBJ1-2; tentative D call: TRBD1 (5 bases). This CDR3 comprises 14 residues. The ends were cut back, 2 bases at V and 8 bases at J, with 18 bases in the middle. Germline V gives CDR1 DFQATT, CDR2 SNEGSKA (reference sequence). CDR3 in amino acids: CSARPWRDARGYTF. CDR3 sequence (DNA): TGCAGTGCTAGACCCTGGAGGGACGCTCGAGGCTACACCTTC.

This clonotype was recorded a few times. The chain has TRBV15 and TRBJ2-7; TRBD1 agrees at 9 bases. Trimming took 0 bases from V and 3 from J; bases not matched to a gene: 15. There are 19 residues in the CDR3. Germline loops: CDR1 LNHNV, CDR2 YYDKDF (reference sequence). CDR3 nucleotides: TGTGCCACCAGCAGAGATCTCCCTACCTACGGGACAGGGATCTACGAGCAGTACTTC. The encoded protein is CATSRDLPTYGTGIYEQYF.

The rearrangement joins TRBV5-1 to TRBJ1-1, with TRBD1 identical over 7 bases. The J segment lost 7 bases and the V segment lost 1 base, leaving 7 bases of the junction unmatched. The CDR3 totals 14 residues. Germline values: CDR1 SGHRS, CDR2 YFSETQ. CDR3 nucleotides: TGCGCCAGCAGCTTGAGGGACAGCGTCGATGAAGCTTTCTTT. Protein: CASSLRDSVDEAFF.

This chain joins TRBV20-1 and TRBJ2-7; D is possibly TRBD1 (6 bases). The V and J ends lost 6 bases and 2 bases respectively, with 17 bases between them. The CDR3 has 14 amino acids. Germline CDR1 DFQATT, CDR2 SNEGSKA (reference sequence). The CDR3 protein is CSARSTDRPYEQYF. In nucleotides, the CDR3 is TGCAGTGCCCGGTCGACGGACAGACCCTACGAGCAGTACTTC.

Ten or more counts support this clonotype. The gene calls are TRBV20-1 and TRBJ2-1; 8 bases agree with TRBD2. Per germline, CDR1 DFQATT and CDR2 SNEGSKA (reference sequence). V lost 5 bases and J lost 3; bases outside the gene matches: 9. The CDR3 length is 15 residues. In DNA form, the CDR3 reads TGCAGTGCTCTGGATAGACTAGCGTACTACAATGAGCAGTTCTTC. The encoded protein is CSALDRLAYYNEQFF.

This clonotype was found many times. The chain links TRBV28 to TRBJ2-7; D is uncertain. The V end was cut by 5 bases, the J end by 3 bases, with 11 bases between. From germline, CDR1 is MDHEN and CDR2 SYDVKM. This CDR3 has 13 amino acids. The CDR3 sequence: CASSPDRDYEQYF. CDR3 nucleotide sequence: TGTGCCAGCAGTCCTGACCGAGACTACGAGCAGTACTTC. Based on the CDR3 plus reference TRBV28 and TRBJ2-7, the full variable domain is DVKVTQSSRYLVKRTGEKVFLECVQDMDHENMFWYRQDPGLGLRLIYFSYDVKMKEKGDIPEGYSVSREKKERFSLILESASTNQTSMYLCASSPDRDYEQYFGPGTRLTVT.

This clonotype was counted a few times. The V and J genes are TRBV6-5 and TRBJ1-1; possible D gene TRBD1, 6 bases. V gave up 6 bases and J gave up 1 base, with 9 bases separating them. The germline CDR1 and CDR2 sequences are MNHEY and SVGAGI. The CDR3 loop spans 13 amino acids. The CDR3 DNA reads as TGTGCCAGCAGGAACAGGGCGAACACTGAAGCTTTCTTT. This sequence encodes CASRNRANTEAFF.

CDR3 DNA: TGCGCCAGCAGCTCGCGCCCGGGTCGCTACACTGAAGCTTTCTTT. It translates to CASSSRPGRYTEAFF. The J gene is TRBJ1-1, the V gene TRBV5-1; unclear D gene. CDR3 length equals 15 residues. Germline CDR1 SGHRS, CDR2 YFSETQ. Between the trimmed V and J ends, which lost 3 bases and 3 bases, there was a span of 15 bases.

This clonotype was detected many times. This chain links TRBV6-4 with TRBJ2-1; 7 positions match TRBD2. The CDR3 contains 14 residues. The germline gives CDR1 MRHNA, CDR2 SNTAGT. Unmatched junction bases numbered 14, after V lost 10 bases and J lost 8 bases. In DNA, the CDR3 is TGTGCCACCTCAGCCCGGGACTACACAGATGAGCAGTTCTTC. Amino acid sequence: CATSARDYTDEQFF.

This clonotype showed up many times. The chain carries TRBV6-5 and TRBJ1-5; 9 bases map to TRBD1. The CDR3 covers 15 residues. Per germline, CDR1 MNHEY and CDR2 SVGAGI. The J segment lost 4 bases and the V segment lost 3 bases, leaving 4 bases of the junction unmatched. CDR3 region: CASSYGTGLNQPQHF. In nucleotides, the CDR3 is TGTGCCAGCAGTTATGGGACAGGGTTAAATCAGCCCCAGCATTTT.

This clonotype was picked up many times. This chain links TRBV7-3 with TRBJ1-5, with no clear D. Germline V gene sequence: CDR1 SGHTA, CDR2 FQGTGA. CDR3 length: 13 residues. Trimming removed 5 bases from V and 7 bases from J, with 12 bases in between. The CDR3 nucleotides read TGTGCCAGCAGCCCCACCCCGGACCAGCCCCAGCATTTT. This translates into CASSPTPDQPQHF.

This clonotype has a count of ten or more. This chain connects TRBV25-1 to TRBJ1-5; 10 bases match TRBD1. The V gene's germline CDR1 is MGHDK and CDR2 SYGVNS. V lost 8 bases to trimming and J lost 7 bases; unmatched junction nucleotides: 8. The CDR3 spans 14 residues. The CDR3 DNA sequence: TGTGCCAGCGGACCGGGACAGGGGACGCAGCCCCAGCATTTT. Its translation: CASGPGQGTQPQHF.